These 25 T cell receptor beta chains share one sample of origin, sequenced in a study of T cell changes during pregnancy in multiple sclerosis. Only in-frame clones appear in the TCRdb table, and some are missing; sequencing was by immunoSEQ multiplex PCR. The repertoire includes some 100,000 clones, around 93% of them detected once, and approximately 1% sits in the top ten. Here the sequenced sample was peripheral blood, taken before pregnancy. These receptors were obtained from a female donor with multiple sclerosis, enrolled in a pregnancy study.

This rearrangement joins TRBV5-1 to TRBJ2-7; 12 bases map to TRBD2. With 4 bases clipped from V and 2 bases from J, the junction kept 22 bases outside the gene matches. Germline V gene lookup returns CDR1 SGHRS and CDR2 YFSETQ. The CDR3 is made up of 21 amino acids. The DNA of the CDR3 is TGCGCCAGCAGCAGCGCCCATTTGACAGGCAGACTAGCGGGAGTCCCCTACGAGCAGTACTTC. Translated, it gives CASSSAHLTGRLAGVPYEQYF.

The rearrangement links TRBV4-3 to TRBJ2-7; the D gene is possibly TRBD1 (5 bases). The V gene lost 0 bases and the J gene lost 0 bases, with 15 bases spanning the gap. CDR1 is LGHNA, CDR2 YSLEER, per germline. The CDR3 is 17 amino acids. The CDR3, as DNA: TGCGCCAGCAGCCAAGAGTTAAGGGGCAGGAGCTCCTACGAGCAGTACTTC. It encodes CASSQELRGRSSYEQYF.

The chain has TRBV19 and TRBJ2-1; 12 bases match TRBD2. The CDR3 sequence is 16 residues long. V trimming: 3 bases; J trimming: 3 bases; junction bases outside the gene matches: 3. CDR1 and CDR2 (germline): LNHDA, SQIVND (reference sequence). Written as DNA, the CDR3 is TGTGCCAGTAGTATGCTAGCGGGAGGGGACTACAATGAGCAGTTCTTC. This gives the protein CASSMLAGGDYNEQFF.

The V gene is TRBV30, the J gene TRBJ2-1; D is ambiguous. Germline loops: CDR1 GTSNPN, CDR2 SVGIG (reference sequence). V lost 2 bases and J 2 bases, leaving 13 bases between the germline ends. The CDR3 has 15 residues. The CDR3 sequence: CAWSPARNPYNEQFF. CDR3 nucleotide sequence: TGTGCCTGGAGTCCGGCTAGGAATCCCTACAATGAGCAGTTCTTC.

In nucleotides, the CDR3 is TGTGCCAGCACTCTGAACGGGGGGATTTCAGATACGCAGTATTTT. Protein product: CASTLNGGISDTQYF. The V call is TRBV6-4, the J call TRBJ2-3; the match to TRBD2 covers 7 bases. V trimming: 7 bases; J trimming: 4 bases; junction bases outside the gene matches: 11. The CDR3 extends over 15 amino acids. Per germline, CDR1 MRHNA and CDR2 SNTAGT.

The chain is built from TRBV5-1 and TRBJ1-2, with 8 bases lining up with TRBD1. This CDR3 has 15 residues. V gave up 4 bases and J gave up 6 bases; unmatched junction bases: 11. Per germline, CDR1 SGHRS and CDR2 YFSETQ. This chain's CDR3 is CASSRVTGGSDGYTF. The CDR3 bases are TGCGCCAGCAGCCGGGTCACAGGGGGGTCGGATGGCTACACCTTC.

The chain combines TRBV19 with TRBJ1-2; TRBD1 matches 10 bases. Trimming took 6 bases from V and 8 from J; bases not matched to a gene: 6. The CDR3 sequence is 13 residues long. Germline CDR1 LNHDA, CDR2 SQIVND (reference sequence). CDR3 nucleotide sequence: TGTGCCAGTAGCGGACAGGGGGTTCGCGGCTACACCTTC. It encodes CASSGQGVRGYTF.

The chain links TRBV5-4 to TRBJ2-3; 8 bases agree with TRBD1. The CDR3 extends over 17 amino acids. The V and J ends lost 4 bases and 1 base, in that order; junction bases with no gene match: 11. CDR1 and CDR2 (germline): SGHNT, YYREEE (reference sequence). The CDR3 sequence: CASSTDIRGLGTDTQYF. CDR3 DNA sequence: TGTGCCAGCAGCACTGATATCAGGGGGCTGGGCACAGATACGCAGTATTTT.

CDR3 amino acids: CASSQDLSGNQPQHF. CDR3 in DNA: TGCGCCAGCAGCCAAGATTTATCGGGCAATCAGCCCCAGCATTTT. The chain uses TRBV4-1 and TRBJ1-5; D unresolved. V was shortened by 0 bases and J by 2 bases, with 8 bases between the two germline ends. The CDR3 is 15 residues long. Germline CDR1 is MGHRA and CDR2 is YSYEKL.

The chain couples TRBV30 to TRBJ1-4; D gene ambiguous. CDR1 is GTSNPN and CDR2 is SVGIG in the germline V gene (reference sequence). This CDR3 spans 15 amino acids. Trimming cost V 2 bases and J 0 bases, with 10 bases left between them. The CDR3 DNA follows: TGTGCCTGGAGTCCAGGTCCATCAACTAATGAAAAACTGTTTTTT. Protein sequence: CAWSPGPSTNEKLFF.

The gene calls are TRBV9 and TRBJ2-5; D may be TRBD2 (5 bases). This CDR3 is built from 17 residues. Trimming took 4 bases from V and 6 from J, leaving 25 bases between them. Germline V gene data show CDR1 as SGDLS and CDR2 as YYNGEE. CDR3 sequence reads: CASSHPIAGENGKTQYF. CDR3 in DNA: TGTGCCAGCAGCCATCCCATAGCTGGGGAGAATGGAAAGACCCAGTACTTC.

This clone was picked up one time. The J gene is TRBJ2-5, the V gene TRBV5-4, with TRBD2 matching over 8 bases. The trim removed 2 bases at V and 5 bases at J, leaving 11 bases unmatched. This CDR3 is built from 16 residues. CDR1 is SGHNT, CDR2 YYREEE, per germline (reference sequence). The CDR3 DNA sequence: TGTGCCAGCAGCTTTAAGCGGGAGACCGGCGGTGAGACCCAGTACTTC. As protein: CASSFKRETGGETQYF.

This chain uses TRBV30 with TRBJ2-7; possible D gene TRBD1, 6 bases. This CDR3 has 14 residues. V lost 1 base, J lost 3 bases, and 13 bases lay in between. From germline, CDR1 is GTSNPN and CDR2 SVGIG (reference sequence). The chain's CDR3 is CAWSAGHQFYEQYF. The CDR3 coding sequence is TGTGCCTGGAGTGCGGGACACCAATTCTACGAGCAGTACTTC.

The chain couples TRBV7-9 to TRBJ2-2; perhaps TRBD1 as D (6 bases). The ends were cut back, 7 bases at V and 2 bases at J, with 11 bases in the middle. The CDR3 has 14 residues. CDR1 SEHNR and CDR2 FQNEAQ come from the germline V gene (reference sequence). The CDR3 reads CASTQTGNTGELFF. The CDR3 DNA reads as TGTGCCAGCACACAGACAGGCAACACCGGGGAGCTGTTTTTT.

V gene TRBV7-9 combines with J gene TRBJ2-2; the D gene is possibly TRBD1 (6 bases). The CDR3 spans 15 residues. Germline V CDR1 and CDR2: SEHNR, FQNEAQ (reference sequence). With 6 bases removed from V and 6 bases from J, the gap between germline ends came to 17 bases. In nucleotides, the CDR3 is TGTGCCAGCAGACAAAATAACAGGGTTTCCGGGGAGCTGTTTTTT. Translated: CASRQNNRVSGELFF.

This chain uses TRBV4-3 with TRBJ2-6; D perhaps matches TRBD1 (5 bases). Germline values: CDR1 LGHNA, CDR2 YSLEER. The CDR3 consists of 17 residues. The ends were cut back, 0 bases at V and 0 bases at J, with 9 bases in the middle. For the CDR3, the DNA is TGCGCCAGCAGCCAAGACAGGGTAGCCTCTGGGGCCAACGTCCTGACTTTC. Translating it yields CASSQDRVASGANVLTF.

This CDR3 is CASSFPKEGQRTWEQYF. As DNA, the CDR3 is TGTGCCAGCAGTTTCCCTAAGGAGGGACAGAGGACTTGGGAGCAGTACTTC. The V and J genes are TRBV28 and TRBJ2-7; possibly TRBD1 for D (7 bases). V gave up 3 bases and J gave up 7 bases, with 25 bases separating them. The CDR3 covers 17 residues. Germline V gene data show CDR1 as MDHEN and CDR2 as SYDVKM.

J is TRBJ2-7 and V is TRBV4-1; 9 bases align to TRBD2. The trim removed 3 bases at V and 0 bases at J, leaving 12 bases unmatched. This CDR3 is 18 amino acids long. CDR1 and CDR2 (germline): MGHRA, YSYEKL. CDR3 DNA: TGCGCCAGCAGCCACTACCTGACGCTAGCGGGGAGCTCCTACGAGCAGTACTTC. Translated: CASSHYLTLAGSSYEQYF.

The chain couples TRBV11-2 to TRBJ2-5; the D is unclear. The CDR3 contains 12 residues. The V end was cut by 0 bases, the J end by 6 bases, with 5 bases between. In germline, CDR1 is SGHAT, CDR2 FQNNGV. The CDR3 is CASSLDAKTQYF. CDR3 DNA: TGTGCCAGCAGCTTAGATGCGAAGACCCAGTACTTC.

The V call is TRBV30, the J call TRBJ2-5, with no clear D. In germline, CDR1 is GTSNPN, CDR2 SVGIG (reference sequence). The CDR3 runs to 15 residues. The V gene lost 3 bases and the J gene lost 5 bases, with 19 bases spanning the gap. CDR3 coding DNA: TGTGCCTGGAGGGATTTGGGCCCCCGTTGGGAGACCCAGTACTTC. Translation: CAWRDLGPRWETQYF.

The CDR3 sequence: CASSTQGIVVEAFF. CDR3 in DNA: TGTGCCAGTAGTACCCAGGGGATTGTGGTTGAAGCTTTCTTT. This sequence joins TRBV19 and TRBJ1-1; D perhaps matches TRBD1 (6 bases). The germline V and J ends were trimmed by 4 bases and 7 bases, with 16 bases remaining between them. There are 14 residues in the CDR3. Germline CDR1 and CDR2: LNHDA and SQIVND (reference sequence). Looking up the rest from reference TRBV19 and TRBJ1-1 gives the full variable domain: DGGITQSPKYLFRKEGQNVTLSCEQNLNHDAMYWYRQDPGQGLRLIYYSQIVNDFQKGDIAEGYSVSREKKESFPLTVTSAQKNPTAFYLCASSTQGIVVEAFFGQGTRLTVV.

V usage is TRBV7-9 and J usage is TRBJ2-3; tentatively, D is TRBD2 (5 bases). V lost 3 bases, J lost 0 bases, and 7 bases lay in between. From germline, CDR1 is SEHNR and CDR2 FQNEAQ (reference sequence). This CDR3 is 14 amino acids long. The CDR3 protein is CASSFWTSTDTQYF. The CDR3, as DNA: TGTGCCAGCAGCTTCTGGACTAGCACAGATACGCAGTATTTT.

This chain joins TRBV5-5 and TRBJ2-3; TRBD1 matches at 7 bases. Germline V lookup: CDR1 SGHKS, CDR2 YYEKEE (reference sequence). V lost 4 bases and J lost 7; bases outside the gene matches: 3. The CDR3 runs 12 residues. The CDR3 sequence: CASSGQDYTQYF. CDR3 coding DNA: TGTGCCAGCAGCGGACAGGACTATACGCAGTATTTT.

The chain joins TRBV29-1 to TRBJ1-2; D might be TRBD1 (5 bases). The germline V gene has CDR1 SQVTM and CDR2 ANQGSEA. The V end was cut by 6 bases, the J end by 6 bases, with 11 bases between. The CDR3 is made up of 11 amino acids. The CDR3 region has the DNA TGCAGCGTGGACACGGCAGATGGCTACACCTTC. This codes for CSVDTADGYTF.

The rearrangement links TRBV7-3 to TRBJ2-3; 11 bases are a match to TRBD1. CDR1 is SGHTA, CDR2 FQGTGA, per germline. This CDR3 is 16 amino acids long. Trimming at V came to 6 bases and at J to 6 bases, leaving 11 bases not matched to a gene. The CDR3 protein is CASSRAGTGGLDTQYF. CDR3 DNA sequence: TGTGCCAGCAGTCGTGCCGGGACAGGGGGTTTGGATACGCAGTATTTT.